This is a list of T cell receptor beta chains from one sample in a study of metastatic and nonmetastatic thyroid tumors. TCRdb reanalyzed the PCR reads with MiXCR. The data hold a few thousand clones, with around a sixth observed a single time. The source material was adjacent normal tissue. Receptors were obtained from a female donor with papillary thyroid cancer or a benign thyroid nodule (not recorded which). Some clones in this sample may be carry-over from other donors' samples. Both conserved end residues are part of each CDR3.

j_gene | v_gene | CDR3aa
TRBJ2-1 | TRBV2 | CASCRRGGNEQFF
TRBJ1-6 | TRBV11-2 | CASSLTGDDSPLHF
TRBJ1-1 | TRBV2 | CASSLTVNTEAFF
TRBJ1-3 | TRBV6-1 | CASRKDTSSGNTIYF
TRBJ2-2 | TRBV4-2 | CARSQGWGLAGGPDTGELFF
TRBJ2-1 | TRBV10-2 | CATVAGNPYNRPQNEQFF
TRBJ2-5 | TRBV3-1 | CASSQSRGKGAQYF
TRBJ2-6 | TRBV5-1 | CASSSTGANVLTF
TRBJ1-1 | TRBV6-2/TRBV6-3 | CARSARQVFTEAFF
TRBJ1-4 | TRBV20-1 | CSARRQEGEKLFF
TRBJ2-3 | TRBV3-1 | CASSQVTGWADTQYF
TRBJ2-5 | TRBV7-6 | CASSLAINEHQETQYF
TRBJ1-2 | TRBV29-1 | CSVVTCGYGYTF
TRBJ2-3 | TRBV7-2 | CASSSSSTSGRTDTQYF
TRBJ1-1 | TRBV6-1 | CANRPLGRAFF
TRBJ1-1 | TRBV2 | CASNWDRLPSRDFAFF
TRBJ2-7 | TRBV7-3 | CASSQGQGKTYEQYF
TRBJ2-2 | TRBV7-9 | CASSLADGGELFF
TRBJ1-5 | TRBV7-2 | CASSPGQGHQPQHF
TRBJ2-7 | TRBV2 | CASRGLAGGMGEQYF
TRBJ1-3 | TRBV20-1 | CSARDPLRGAGNTIYF
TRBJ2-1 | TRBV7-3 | CASRFTTGGLYNEQFF
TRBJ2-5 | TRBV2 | CASSGVRVPQETQYF
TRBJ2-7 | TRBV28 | CASSLLRLAREQYF
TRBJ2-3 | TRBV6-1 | CASLDRGLTDTQYF
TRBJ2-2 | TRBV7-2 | CASSPRVTNTGELFF
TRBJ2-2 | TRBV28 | CASSLVRAGELFF
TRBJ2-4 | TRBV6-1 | CASSVGQAKNIQYF
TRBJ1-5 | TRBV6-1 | CASRKGIFLLSNQPQHF
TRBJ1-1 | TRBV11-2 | CASSLLGRGTESFF
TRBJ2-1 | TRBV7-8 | CASSFELAGGNEQFF
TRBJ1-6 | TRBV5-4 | CASSLPRTGGSNSPLHF
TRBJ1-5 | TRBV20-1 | CSARPPTGVNQPQHF
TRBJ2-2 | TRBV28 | CASSRGGTGELFF
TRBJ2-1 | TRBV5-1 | CASSESGGLSGNEQFF
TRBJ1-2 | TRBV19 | CASSGVYFGYTF
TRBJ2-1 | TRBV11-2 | CASSSARGLAVPYNEQFF